Below are 5 T cell receptor beta chains sequenced from a single sample in a study of blood T cell repertoires in COVID-19. The table came from immunoSEQ multiplex PCR; TCRdb's copy has only in-frame clones and leaves some out. This sample yields around 200,000 clones, of which less than 90% are seen a single time; about 2.2% belongs to the top ten. Sequences were obtained from peripheral blood. The receptors stem from a woman aged 45-65 years with acute or convalescent COVID-19.

This chain joins TRBV2 and TRBJ1-4; 7 bases map to TRBD1. Germline lookup yields CDR1 SNHLY and CDR2 FYNNEI. This CDR3 comprises 15 residues. With V trimmed by 6 bases and J by 8 bases, 12 bases remained unmatched. The CDR3 is CASRAETGLSEKLFF. For the CDR3, the DNA is TGTGCCAGCAGAGCCGAGACAGGGCTAAGCGAAAAACTGTTTTTT. Based on the CDR3 plus reference TRBV2 and TRBJ1-4, the full variable domain is EPEVTQTPSHQVTQMGQEVILRCVPISNHLYFYWYRQILGQKVEFLVSFYNNEISEKSEIFDDQFSVERPDGSNFTLKIRSTKLEDSAMYFCASRAETGLSEKLFFGSGTQLSVL.

This clone has just one count. The chain couples TRBV7-2 to TRBJ2-7; TRBD2 agrees at 14 bases. There are 16 residues in the CDR3. Germline-derived CDR1 and CDR2 are SGHTA and FQGNSA. V shed 4 bases and J 5 bases; nucleotides not matched to a gene: 7. The CDR3 loop reads CASSWRLAGGPNEQYF. The CDR3 DNA is TGTGCCAGCAGCTGGAGACTAGCGGGAGGGCCCAACGAGCAGTACTTC.

This clone was picked up a small number of times. The genes are TRBV4-1 and TRBJ2-7; possible D gene TRBD2, 6 bases. CDR1 and CDR2 from the germline V gene are MGHRA and YSYEKL. There are 17 residues in the CDR3. V was pared by 4 bases and J by 0 bases, with 19 bases between. In nucleotides, the CDR3 is TGCGCCAGCAGCCGCGTAAGCCCGGGGGAAATCTCCTACGAGCAGTACTTC. This sequence encodes CASSRVSPGEISYEQYF.

The J gene is TRBJ2-7, the V gene TRBV6-5, with D tentatively TRBD1 (5 bases). The CDR3 contains 12 residues. Trimming left V 8 bases short and J 3 bases short, with 11 bases between. Germline CDR1 reads MNHEY; CDR2 reads SVGAGI. CDR3 loop: CASVDRLYEQYF. CDR3 coding DNA: TGTGCCAGCGTCGACAGACTCTACGAGCAGTACTTC.

This clone was recorded only once. This CDR3 fails to terminate in the conserved phenylalanine or tryptophan, so it likely reflects a read error. This CDR3 is CASSLGQGGYTL. CDR3 sequence (DNA): TGCGCCAGCAGCTTGGGGCAGGGCGGTTACACCCTC. This sequence joins TRBV5-1 and TRBJ1-2; a weak D match, TRBD1 (5 bases). Germline CDR1 reads SGHRS; CDR2 reads YFSETQ. Trimming left V 0 bases short and J 11 bases short, with 11 bases between. The CDR3 runs 12 residues.